These 24 T cell receptor beta chains came from one sample sequenced in a study of T-cell reconstitution after alpha-beta-depleted transplantation in children. Unique molecular identifiers were incorporated into the prepared TCRbeta library. Each CDR3 protein gets one entry after TCRdb re-called the PCR reads with MiXCR. The sample yields some 500,000 distinct CDR3 sequences, approximately 20% seen once. The source was PBMCs from the stem cell graft donor, collected from the stem cell graft. These receptors were taken from a human donor who donated a stem cell graft to a child with acute lymphoblastic leukemia.

This clonotype was detected a few times. The genes are TRBV20-1 and TRBJ1-1, with a possible D match to TRBD1 (5 bases). V was shortened by 2 bases and J by 4 bases, with 14 bases between the two germline ends. Germline-derived CDR1 and CDR2 are DFQATT and SNEGSKA (reference sequence). There are 14 residues in the CDR3. The CDR3 DNA reads as TGCAGTGCTAGATGGGGGGGGGAGAGCACTGAAGCTTTCTTT. Residues: CSARWGGESTEAFF.

The rearrangement joins TRBV20-1 to TRBJ2-7; D is perhaps TRBD1 (6 bases). V was trimmed by 3 bases and J by 5 bases, leaving 14 bases between them. CDR3 size: 13 residues. CDR1 is DFQATT and CDR2 is SNEGSKA in the germline V gene (reference sequence). CDR3 sequence: CSASTGRKNEQYF. CDR3 sequence (DNA): TGCAGTGCTAGTACAGGGAGAAAAAACGAGCAGTACTTC.

The chain joins TRBV4-1 to TRBJ2-5; tentative D call: TRBD2 (6 bases). The V gene lost 3 bases and the J gene lost 5 bases, with 19 bases spanning the gap. Germline-derived CDR1 and CDR2 are MGHRA and YSYEKL. This CDR3 is 16 amino acids long. CDR3 region: CASSQGRKTREETQYF. The CDR3 DNA follows: TGCGCCAGCAGCCAGGGTAGAAAGACTAGAGAGGAGACCCAGTACTTC.

This clonotype was counted between two and nine times. The rearrangement joins TRBV4-1 to TRBJ2-7; 7 positions agree with TRBD2. V lost 1 base to trimming and J lost 0 bases; unmatched junction nucleotides: 3. The germline CDR1 and CDR2 sequences are MGHRA and YSYEKL. The CDR3 extends over 15 amino acids. The CDR3 nucleotides read TGCGCCAGCAGCCAAGCGGGAGGTCCCTCCTACGAGCAGTACTTC. This encodes CASSQAGGPSYEQYF.

CDR3 DNA sequence: TGCAGCGCTGGGGGACGGACGAATGAGCAGTTCTTC. Residues: CSAGGRTNEQFF. The chain joins TRBV29-1 to TRBJ2-1; D may be TRBD1 or TRBD2 (5 bases each). This CDR3 is built from 12 residues. The ends were cut back, 7 bases at V and 7 bases at J, with 14 bases in the middle. Germline V lookup: CDR1 SQVTM, CDR2 ANQGSEA.

This clonotype occurred a few times. The genes are TRBV7-9 and TRBJ1-5; no definite D call. Trimming stripped 1 base from V and 4 bases from J, with 11 bases between. Germline loops: CDR1 SEHNR, CDR2 FQNEAQ (reference sequence). This CDR3 region has 15 residues. The CDR3: CASSLESAPNQPQHF. The DNA of the CDR3 is TGTGCCAGCAGCTTAGAAAGTGCCCCTAATCAGCCCCAGCATTTT. The variable domain in full, with the rest retrieved from reference TRBV7-9 and TRBJ1-5, is DTGVSQNPRHKITKRGQNVTFRCDPISEHNRLYWYRQTLGQGPEFLTYFQNEAQLEKSRLLSDRFSAERPKGSFSTLEIQRTEQGDSAMYLCASSLESAPNQPQHFGDGTRLSIL.

This chain links TRBV7-9 with TRBJ2-3; 8 nucleotides align to TRBD2. This CDR3 contains 16 residues. After removal of 5 bases from V and 2 bases from J, the junction contained 9 bases not matched to a gene. Per the germline V gene, CDR1 is SEHNR and CDR2 is FQNEAQ (reference sequence). The CDR3 sequence is CASSEYSGTYTDTQYF. The CDR3 bases are TGTGCCAGCAGCGAGTATAGCGGGACCTACACAGATACGCAGTATTTT.

This clonotype was detected a few times. In nucleotides, the CDR3 is TGTGCCAGCAGTCCCTATACAGGGGCCCTCACAGATACGCAGTATTTT. As protein: CASSPYTGALTDTQYF. The rearrangement links TRBV6-1 to TRBJ2-3; 7 positions agree with TRBD1. V gave up 5 bases and J gave up 2 bases; unmatched junction bases: 10. Germline values: CDR1 MNHNS, CDR2 SASEGT. The CDR3 loop spans 16 amino acids.

The chain carries TRBV12-3 or TRBV12-4 and TRBJ2-5; TRBD1 might be the D (6 bases). Deletions cut 7 bases from V and 1 base from J, with 13 bases between. This CDR3 is built from 14 residues. CDR3: CASTPGTSQETQYF. Written as DNA, the CDR3 is TGTGCCAGCACCCCTGGGACATCCCAAGAGACCCAGTACTTC.

The chain joins TRBV9 to TRBJ1-6; no reliable D call. The CDR3 extends over 13 amino acids. Germline V gene sequence: CDR1 SGDLS, CDR2 YYNGEE. Between the trimmed V and J ends, which lost 1 base and 8 bases, there was a span of 7 bases. The CDR3 loop reads CASSVTVDSPLHF. CDR3 sequence (DNA): TGTGCCAGCAGCGTAACAGTGGATTCACCCCTCCACTTT.

This clonotype occurred a few times. This chain joins TRBV12-5 and TRBJ2-7; D perhaps matches TRBD1 (5 bases). CDR1 is LGHNT and CDR2 is FRNRAP in the germline V gene. Trimming removed 0 bases at V and 5 bases at J, with 8 bases between. CDR3 length equals 13 residues. CDR3 protein: CASGLVQANEQYF. The CDR3, as DNA: TGTGCTAGTGGTTTGGTACAGGCTAACGAGCAGTACTTC.

With respect to this clonotype: An end of the junction differs from the germline gene, which may be a read error. This chain joins TRBV7-3 and TRBJ2-7, with D perhaps assigned TRBD1 or TRBD2 (7 bases each). The CDR3 is 15 amino acids. The germline CDR1 and CDR2 sequences are SGHTA and FQGTGA. The CDR3 region is CASSLTGAGAGEQYF. The CDR3 region has the DNA TGTGCCAGCAGCCTAACAGGGGCGGGAGCTGGGGAGCAGTACTTC.

This clonotype has only a few counts. This chain links TRBV9 with TRBJ2-7; no clear D gene. CDR3 length: 14 residues. CDR1 is SGDLS and CDR2 is YYNGEE in the germline V gene. The V gene lost 4 bases and the J gene lost 6 bases, with 17 bases spanning the gap. The CDR3 DNA sequence: TGTGCCAGCAGCACTGGAGTAGGACGATTCGAGCAGTACTTC. Its translation is CASSTGVGRFEQYF.

The chain joins TRBV27 to TRBJ2-7, with 10 bases that match TRBD1. The V and J ends lost 7 bases and 4 bases, in that order; junction bases with no gene match: 13. This CDR3 has 16 amino acids. Germline V gene sequence: CDR1 MNHEY, CDR2 SMNVEV (reference sequence). CDR3 protein: CASIRSTGGFLYEQYF. CDR3 nucleotides: TGTGCCAGCATTAGGTCGACAGGGGGCTTTTTGTACGAGCAGTACTTC.

This clonotype was observed a handful of times. The chain combines TRBV6-4 with TRBJ2-2; D assignment may be TRBD1 or TRBD2 (5 bases each). The V gene lost 2 bases and the J gene lost 7 bases, with 11 bases spanning the gap. The CDR3 consists of 14 residues. From germline, CDR1 is MRHNA and CDR2 SNTAGT. CDR3 DNA: TGTGCCAGCAGTGACCTACCAGGGAGCGGGGAGCTGTTTTTT. Its protein product is CASSDLPGSGELFF.

The chain recombines TRBV7-9 with TRBJ2-1, with D unresolved. Germline V CDR1 and CDR2: SEHNR, FQNEAQ (reference sequence). Trimming removed 11 bases at V and 0 bases at J, with 5 bases between. The CDR3 spans 11 residues. CDR3 nucleotide sequence: TGTGCCGGAAGCTCCTACAATGAGCAGTTCTTC. Amino acids: CAGSSYNEQFF.

This clonotype was seen a handful of times. The V and J genes are TRBV27 and TRBJ1-1; 9 bases are a match to TRBD1. Germline loops: CDR1 MNHEY, CDR2 SMNVEV (reference sequence). V lost 7 bases and J lost 1; bases outside the gene matches: 7. The CDR3 totals 15 residues. The CDR3 DNA is TGTGCCAGCAATACAGGGGGCGCGGGGAACACTGAAGCTTTCTTT. It codes for CASNTGGAGNTEAFF.

V and J are TRBV7-9 and TRBJ2-5; D may be TRBD2 (6 bases). V shed 6 bases and J shed 4 bases, with 9 bases lying between them. CDR1 SEHNR and CDR2 FQNEAQ come from the germline V gene (reference sequence). This CDR3 is 12 amino acids long. The CDR3, as DNA: TGTGCCAGCAGGATCGGGGGAGAGACCCAGTACTTC. It specifies CASRIGGETQYF.

The genes are TRBV10-3 and TRBJ2-5; D is unclear. CDR3 size: 14 residues. Germline V lookup: CDR1 ENHRY, CDR2 SYGVKD. V lost 3 bases to trimming and J lost 1 base, with 9 bases between them. The CDR3 coding sequence is TGTGCCATCAGTGATACGAGTACCCAAGAGACCCAGTACTTC. This codes for CAISDTSTQETQYF.

The rearrangement links TRBV11-3 to TRBJ2-3; D remains unclear. Germline CDR1 reads SGHNT; CDR2 reads YENEEA. This CDR3 contains 13 residues. V lost 4 bases to trimming and J lost 2 bases, with 7 bases between them. CDR3 loop: CASSYKNTDTQYF. CDR3 nucleotide sequence: TGTGCCAGCAGCTATAAGAACACAGATACGCAGTATTTT. Filled out from reference TRBV11-3 and TRBJ2-3, the complete variable domain reads EAGVVQSPRYKIIEKKQPVAFWCNPISGHNTLYWYLQNLGQGPELLIRYENEEAVDDSQLPKDRFSAERLKGVDSTLKIQPAELGDSAVYLCASSYKNTDTQYFGPGTRLTVL.

This clonotype was observed a few times. This chain joins TRBV7-7 and TRBJ2-5; 7 bases agree with TRBD2. With V trimmed by 0 bases and J by 2 bases, 3 bases remained unmatched. CDR1 and CDR2 from the germline V gene are SSHAT and FNYEAQ (reference sequence). The CDR3 is 15 residues long. The CDR3 bases are TGTGCCAGCAGCTTAGCGGGAGGGCTTCAAGAGACCCAGTACTTC. Translation: CASSLAGGLQETQYF.

This chain connects TRBV5-5 to TRBJ2-7; 7 bases map to TRBD2. V was pared by 4 bases and J by 1 base, with 14 bases of the junction left unmatched. Germline-derived CDR1 and CDR2 are SGHKS and YYEKEE (reference sequence). The CDR3 has 17 amino acids. CDR3 DNA: TGTGCCAGCAGCCCAATACTAACTAGCGACTTTTCCTACGAGCAGTACTTC. As protein: CASSPILTSDFSYEQYF.

The chain is built from TRBV4-1 and TRBJ2-7; D may be TRBD1 or TRBD2 (5 bases each). This CDR3 region has 16 residues. The V end was cut by 1 base, the J end by 6 bases, with 19 bases between. Germline V lookup: CDR1 MGHRA, CDR2 YSYEKL. Here the CDR3 reads CASSQGPGPGYGEQYF. In nucleotides, the CDR3 is TGCGCCAGCAGCCAAGGACCGGGACCCGGGTATGGCGAGCAGTACTTC.

This clonotype was seen more than once but under ten times. The chain recombines TRBV12-3 or TRBV12-4 with TRBJ1-5; 7 bases line up with TRBD1. V lost 6 bases to trimming and J lost 2 bases; unmatched junction nucleotides: 10. This CDR3 has 16 amino acids. CDR3 sequence (DNA): TGTGCCAGCAGCCTAATAGCAGGGGGAGGCAATCAGCCCCAGCATTTT. It codes for CASSLIAGGGNQPQHF.